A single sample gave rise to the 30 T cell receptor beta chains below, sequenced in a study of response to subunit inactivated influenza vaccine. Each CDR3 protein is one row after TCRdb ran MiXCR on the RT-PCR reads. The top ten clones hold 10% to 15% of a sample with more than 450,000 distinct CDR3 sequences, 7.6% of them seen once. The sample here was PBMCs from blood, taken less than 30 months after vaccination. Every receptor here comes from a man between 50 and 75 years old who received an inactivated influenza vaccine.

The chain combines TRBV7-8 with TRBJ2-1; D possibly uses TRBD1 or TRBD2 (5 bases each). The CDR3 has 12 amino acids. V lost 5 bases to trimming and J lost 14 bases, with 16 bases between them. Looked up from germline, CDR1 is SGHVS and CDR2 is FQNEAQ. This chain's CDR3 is CASSDRGMREFF. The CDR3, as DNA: TGTGCCAGCAGCGATAGGGGAATGAGGGAGTTCTTC.

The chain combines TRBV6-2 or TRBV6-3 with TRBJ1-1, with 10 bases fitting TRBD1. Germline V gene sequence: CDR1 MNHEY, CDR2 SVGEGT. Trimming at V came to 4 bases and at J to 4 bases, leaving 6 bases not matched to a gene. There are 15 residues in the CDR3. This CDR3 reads CASSFNRDRGTEAFF. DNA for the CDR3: TGTGCCAGCAGTTTCAACCGGGACAGGGGCACTGAAGCTTTCTTT.

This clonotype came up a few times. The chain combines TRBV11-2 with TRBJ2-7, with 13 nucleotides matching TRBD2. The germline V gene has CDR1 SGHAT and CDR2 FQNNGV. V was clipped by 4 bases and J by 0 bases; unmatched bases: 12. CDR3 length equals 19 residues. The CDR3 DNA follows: TGTGCCAGCAGCTCAACCGGGACTAGCGGGAACCTTAACTCCTACGAGCAGTACTTC. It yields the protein CASSSTGTSGNLNSYEQYF. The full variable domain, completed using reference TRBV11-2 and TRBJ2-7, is EAGVAQSPRYKIIEKRQSVAFWCNPISGHATLYWYQQILGQGPKLLIQFQNNGVVDDSQLPKDRFSAERLKGVDSTLKIQPAKLEDSAVYLCASSSTGTSGNLNSYEQYFGPGTRLTVT.

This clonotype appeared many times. CDR3 nucleotides: TGCGCCAGCAGCAGACAGGGGGAGGACAATGAGCAGTTCTTC. Its translation: CASSRQGEDNEQFF. The chain is built from TRBV5-1 and TRBJ2-1; 9 bases match TRBD1. The germline gives CDR1 SGHRS, CDR2 YFSETQ. This CDR3 has 14 residues. V lost 4 bases, J lost 5 bases, and 4 bases stayed unmatched. The whole variable domain, filled in from reference TRBV5-1 and TRBJ2-1, reads KAGVTQTPRYLIKTRGQQVTLSCSPISGHRSVSWYQQTPGQGLQFLFEYFSETQRNKGNFPGRFSGRQFSNSRSEMNVSTLELGDSALYLCASSRQGEDNEQFFGPGTRLTVL.

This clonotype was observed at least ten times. The CDR3 nucleotides read TGTGCCAGCACCCCTGGCGAGAGCGATTTCTTTGGGGCCAACGTCCTGACTTTC. It encodes CASTPGESDFFGANVLTF. The chain carries TRBV28 and TRBJ2-6; D unclear. Trimming shortened V by 7 bases and J by 3 bases, and 22 bases separated the two germline ends. The CDR3 covers 18 residues. Germline V gives CDR1 MDHEN, CDR2 SYDVKM.

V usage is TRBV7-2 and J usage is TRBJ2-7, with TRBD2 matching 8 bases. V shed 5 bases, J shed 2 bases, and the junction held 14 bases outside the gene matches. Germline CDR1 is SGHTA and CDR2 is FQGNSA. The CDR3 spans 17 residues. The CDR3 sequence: CASSPQATGTSPYEQYF. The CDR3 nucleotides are TGTGCCAGCAGCCCGCAGGCAACTGGGACTAGTCCCTACGAGCAGTACTTC.

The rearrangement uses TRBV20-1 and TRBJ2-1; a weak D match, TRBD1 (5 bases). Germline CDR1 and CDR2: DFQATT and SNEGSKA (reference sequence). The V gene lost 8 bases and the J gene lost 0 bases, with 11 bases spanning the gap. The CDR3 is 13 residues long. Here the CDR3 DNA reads TGCAGTCCCCTCCAGGGCTCCTACAATGAGCAGTTCTTC. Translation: CSPLQGSYNEQFF.

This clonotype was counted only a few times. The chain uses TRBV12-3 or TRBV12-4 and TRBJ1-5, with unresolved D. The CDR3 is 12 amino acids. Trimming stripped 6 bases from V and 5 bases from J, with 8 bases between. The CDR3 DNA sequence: TGTGCCAGCAGGAGGAACGATCAGCCCCAGCATTTT. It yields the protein CASRRNDQPQHF.

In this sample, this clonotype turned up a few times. CDR3 DNA sequence: TGCAGTGCTCTGGACAATGAGCAGTTCTTC. The encoded protein is CSALDNEQFF. The rearrangement uses TRBV20-1 and TRBJ2-1; no firm D call. Deletions cut 5 bases from V and 5 bases from J, with 4 bases between. The germline V gene encodes CDR1 DFQATT and CDR2 SNEGSKA (reference sequence). CDR3 length: 10 amino acids.

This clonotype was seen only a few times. The chain's CDR3 is CASSRRQTYGYTF. In DNA, the CDR3 is TGTGCCAGCAGCCGTAGACAGACCTATGGCTACACCTTC. This sequence joins TRBV28 and TRBJ1-2, with D tentatively TRBD1 (5 bases). The CDR3 length is 13 residues. In germline, CDR1 is MDHEN, CDR2 SYDVKM. Between the trimmed V and J ends, which lost 6 bases and 4 bases, there was a span of 12 bases.

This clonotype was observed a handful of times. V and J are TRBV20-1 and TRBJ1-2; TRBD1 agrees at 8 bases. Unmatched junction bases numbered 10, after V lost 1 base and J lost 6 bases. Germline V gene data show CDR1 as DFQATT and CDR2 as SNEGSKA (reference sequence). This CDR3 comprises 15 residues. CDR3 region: CSARGWGQAANGYTF. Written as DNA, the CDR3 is TGCAGTGCTAGAGGTTGGGGACAGGCTGCGAATGGCTACACCTTC.

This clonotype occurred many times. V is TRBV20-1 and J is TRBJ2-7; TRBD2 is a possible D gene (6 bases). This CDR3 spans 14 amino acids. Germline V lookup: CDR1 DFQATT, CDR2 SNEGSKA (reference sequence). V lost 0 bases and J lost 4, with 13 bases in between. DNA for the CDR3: TGCAGTGCTAGAGACCGTAGCGGAATTTACGAGCAGTACTTC. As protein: CSARDRSGIYEQYF.

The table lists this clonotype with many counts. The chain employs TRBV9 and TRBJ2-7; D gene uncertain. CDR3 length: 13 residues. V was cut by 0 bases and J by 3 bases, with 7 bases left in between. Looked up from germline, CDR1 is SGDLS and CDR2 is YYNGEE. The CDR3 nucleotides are TGTGCCAGCAGCGTAGCCCCTTTCTACGAGCAGTACTTC. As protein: CASSVAPFYEQYF.

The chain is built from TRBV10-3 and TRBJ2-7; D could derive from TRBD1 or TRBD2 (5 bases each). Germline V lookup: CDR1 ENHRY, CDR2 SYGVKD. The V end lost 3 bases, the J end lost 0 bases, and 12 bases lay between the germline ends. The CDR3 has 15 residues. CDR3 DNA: TGTGCCATCAGTGATGAGGGGCTTCTCTCCTACGAGCAGTACTTC. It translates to CAISDEGLLSYEQYF.

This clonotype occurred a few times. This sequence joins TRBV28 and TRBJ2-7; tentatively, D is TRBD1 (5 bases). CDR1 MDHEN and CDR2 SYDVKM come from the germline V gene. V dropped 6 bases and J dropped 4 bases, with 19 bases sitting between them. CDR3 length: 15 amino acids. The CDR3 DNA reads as TGTGCCAGCAGGGGGCGGAGCTTGGTGTCTTACGAGCAGTACTTC. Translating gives CASRGRSLVSYEQYF.

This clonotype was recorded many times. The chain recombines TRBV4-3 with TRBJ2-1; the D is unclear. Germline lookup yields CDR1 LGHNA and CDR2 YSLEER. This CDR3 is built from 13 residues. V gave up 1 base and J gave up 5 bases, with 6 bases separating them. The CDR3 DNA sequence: TGCGCCAGCAGCCAAGGCAGGAACAATGAGCAGTTCTTC. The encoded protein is CASSQGRNNEQFF.

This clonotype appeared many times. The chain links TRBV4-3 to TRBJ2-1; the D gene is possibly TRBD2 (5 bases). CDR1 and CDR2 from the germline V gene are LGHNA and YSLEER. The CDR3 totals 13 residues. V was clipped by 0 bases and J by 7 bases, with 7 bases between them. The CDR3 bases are TGCGCCAGCAGCCAAGAACGCGGGAATGAGCAGTTCTTC. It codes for CASSQERGNEQFF.

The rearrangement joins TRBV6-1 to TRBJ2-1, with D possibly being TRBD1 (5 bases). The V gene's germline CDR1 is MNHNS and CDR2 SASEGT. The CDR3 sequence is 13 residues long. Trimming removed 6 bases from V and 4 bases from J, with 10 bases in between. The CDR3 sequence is CASRWKGYNEQFF. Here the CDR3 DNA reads TGTGCCAGCAGGTGGAAGGGGTACAATGAGCAGTTCTTC.

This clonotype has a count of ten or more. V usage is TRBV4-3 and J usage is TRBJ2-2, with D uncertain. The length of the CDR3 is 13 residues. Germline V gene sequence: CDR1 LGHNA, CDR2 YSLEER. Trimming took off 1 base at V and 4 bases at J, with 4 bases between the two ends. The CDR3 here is CASSQVATGELFF. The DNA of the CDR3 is TGCGCCAGCAGCCAAGTGGCCACCGGGGAGCTGTTTTTT.

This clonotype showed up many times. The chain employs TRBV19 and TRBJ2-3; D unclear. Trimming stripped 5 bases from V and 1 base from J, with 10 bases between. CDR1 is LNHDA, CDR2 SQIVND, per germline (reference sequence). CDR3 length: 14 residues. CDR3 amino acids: CASSVDGRTDTQYF. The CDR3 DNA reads TGTGCCAGTAGTGTGGACGGGCGCACAGATACGCAGTATTTT.

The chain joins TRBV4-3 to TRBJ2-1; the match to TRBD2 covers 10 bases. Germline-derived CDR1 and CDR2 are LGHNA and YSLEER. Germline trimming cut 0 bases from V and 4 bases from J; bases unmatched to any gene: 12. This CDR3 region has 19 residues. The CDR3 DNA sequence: TGCGCCAGCAGCCAAGAGTTCAGCGGGAGGGCCTTGGTGTACAATGAGCAGTTCTTC. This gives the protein CASSQEFSGRALVYNEQFF.

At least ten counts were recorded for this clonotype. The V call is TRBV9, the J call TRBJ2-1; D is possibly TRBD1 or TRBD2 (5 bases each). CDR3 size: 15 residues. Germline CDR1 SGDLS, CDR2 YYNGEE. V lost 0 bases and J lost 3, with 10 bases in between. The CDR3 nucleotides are TGTGCCAGCAGCGTAGTTCCAGGGAGCTACAATGAGCAGTTCTTC. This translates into CASSVVPGSYNEQFF.

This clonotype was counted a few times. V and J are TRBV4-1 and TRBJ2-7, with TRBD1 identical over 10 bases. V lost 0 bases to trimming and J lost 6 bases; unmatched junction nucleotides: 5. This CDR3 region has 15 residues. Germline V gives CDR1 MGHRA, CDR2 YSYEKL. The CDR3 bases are TGCGCCAGCAGCCAAGATACAGGACAGGGGGTCGAGCAGTACTTC. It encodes CASSQDTGQGVEQYF.

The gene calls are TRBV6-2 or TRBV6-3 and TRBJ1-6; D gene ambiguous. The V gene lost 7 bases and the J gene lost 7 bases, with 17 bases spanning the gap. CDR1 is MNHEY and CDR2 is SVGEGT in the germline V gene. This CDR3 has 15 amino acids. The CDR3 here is CASTDGRAGNSPLHF. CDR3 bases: TGTGCCAGCACCGACGGTAGGGCGGGGAATTCACCCCTCCACTTT.

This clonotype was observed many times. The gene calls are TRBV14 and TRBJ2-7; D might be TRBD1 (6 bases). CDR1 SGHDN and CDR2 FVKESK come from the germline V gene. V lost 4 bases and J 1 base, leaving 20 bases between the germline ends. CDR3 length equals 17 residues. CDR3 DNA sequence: TGTGCCAGCAGCCCGCGGTTGGGACATTCCCTTTCCTACGAGCAGTACTTC. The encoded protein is CASSPRLGHSLSYEQYF.

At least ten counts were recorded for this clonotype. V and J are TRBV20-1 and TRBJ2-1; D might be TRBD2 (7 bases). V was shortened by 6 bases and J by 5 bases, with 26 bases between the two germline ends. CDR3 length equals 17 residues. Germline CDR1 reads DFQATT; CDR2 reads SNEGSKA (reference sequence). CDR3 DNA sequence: TGCAGTGCAATGGGACAAGGGGGGGCCCGGGGAAACAATGAGCAGTTCTTC. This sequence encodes CSAMGQGGARGNNEQFF.

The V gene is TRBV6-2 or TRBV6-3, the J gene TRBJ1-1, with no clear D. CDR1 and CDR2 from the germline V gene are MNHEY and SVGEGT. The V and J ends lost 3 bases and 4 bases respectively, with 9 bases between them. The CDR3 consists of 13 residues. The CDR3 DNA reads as TGTGCCAGCAGTTATGCGGAAGGCACTGAAGCTTTCTTT. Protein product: CASSYAEGTEAFF.

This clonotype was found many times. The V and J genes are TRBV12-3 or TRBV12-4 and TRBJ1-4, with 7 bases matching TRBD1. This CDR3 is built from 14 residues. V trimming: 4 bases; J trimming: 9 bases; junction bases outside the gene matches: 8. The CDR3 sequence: CASSYDRARKKLFF. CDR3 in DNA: TGTGCCAGCAGTTACGACAGGGCCAGAAAAAAACTGTTTTTT.

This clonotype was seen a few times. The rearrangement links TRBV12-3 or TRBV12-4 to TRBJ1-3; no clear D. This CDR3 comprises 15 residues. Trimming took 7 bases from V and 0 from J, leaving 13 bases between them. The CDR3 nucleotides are TGTGCCAGCACCCGCCGGGTGGGCTCTGGAAACACCATATATTTT. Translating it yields CASTRRVGSGNTIYF.

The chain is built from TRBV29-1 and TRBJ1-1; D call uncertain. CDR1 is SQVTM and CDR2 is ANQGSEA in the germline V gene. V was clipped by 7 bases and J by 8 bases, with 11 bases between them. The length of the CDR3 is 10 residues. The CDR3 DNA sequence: TGCAGCGCCCAGGCGGAAGAAGCTTTCTTT. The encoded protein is CSAQAEEAFF.